These T cell receptor beta chains were read from a single sample in a study of blood T cells in healthy people across ages. From the 5' RACE reads, TCRdb called clonotypes with MiXCR, one entry per CDR3 protein. Seen here are 1.5 million to 2 million distinct CDR3 sequences, less than 50% observed once, and the top ten hold 2.1%. Sequenced input: blood. The origin of the receptors is a woman aged 40 to 55 in good health. Both conserved end residues are part of each CDR3. Each record gives: V gene, clone size, D gene, J gene, CDR3 protein, CDR3 DNA. A D gene is named only where the DNA matches it firmly. Some rows mark clone size as missing; the rest say once, few, many or name a class of expanded clone.

>TRBV27|once|.|TRBJ2-7
CASSSRGANHEQYF
TGTGCCAGCAGTTCAAGGGGCGCTAACCACGAGCAGTACTTC
>TRBV20-1|few|TRBD2|TRBJ2-3
CSARQRGSITDTQYF
TGCAGTGCTAGGCAGCGGGGGTCTATCACAGATACGCAGTATTTT
>TRBV27|few|TRBD1|TRBJ1-2
CASSFPSTGNGYTF
TGTGCCAGCAGTTTCCCCTCGACAGGGAATGGCTACACCTTC
>TRBV5-1|.|TRBD1|TRBJ2-1
CASSSGRDRDNEQFF
TGCGCCAGCAGCTCGGGCCGGGACAGGGACAATGAGCAGTTCTTC
>TRBV6-2/TRBV6-3|few|.|TRBJ1-5
CASSYYSDQPQHF
TGTGCCAGCAGTTACTACTCCGATCAGCCCCAGCATTTT
>TRBV7-9|.|.|TRBJ1-4
CASTPSLRNEKLFF
TGTGCCAGCACCCCATCTTTGAGAAATGAAAAACTGTTTTTT
>TRBV20-1|once|.|TRBJ1-2
CSVVRDTYGYTF
TGCAGTGTAGTTCGGGATACCTATGGCTACACCTTC
>TRBV6-5|.|.|TRBJ2-1
CACSSGVLYNEQFF
TGTGCCTGCAGTAGCGGAGTGCTTTACAATGAGCAGTTCTTC
>TRBV19|.|TRBD1|TRBJ2-5
CASSVGTGGELETQYF
TGTGCCAGTAGCGTCGGGACAGGGGGCGAATTGGAGACCCAGTACTTC
>TRBV9|.|TRBD2|TRBJ2-1
CASSVSERGGQNEQFF
TGTGCCAGCAGCGTCTCGGAGCGGGGGGGCCAAAATGAGCAGTTCTTC
>TRBV29-1|.|.|TRBJ2-1
CNVTDTGNNNNEQFF
TGCAACGTTACCGATACAGGAAACAATAACAATGAGCAGTTCTTC
>TRBV20-1|.|TRBD2|TRBJ2-1
CSARDGSGGAQFF
TGCAGTGCTAGAGATGGGAGCGGGGGGGCTCAGTTCTTC
>TRBV11-2|.|.|TRBJ1-3
CASRGDTIYF
TGTGCCAGCCGGGGGGACACCATATATTTT
>TRBV5-1|.|.|TRBJ2-7
CASSLEGGRGSYEQYF
TGCGCCAGCAGCTTGGAGGGAGGCAGGGGGTCCTACGAGCAGTACTTC
>TRBV5-5|.|.|TRBJ2-5
CASNSTGPQTQYF
TGTGCCAGCAACTCGACAGGACCCCAGACCCAGTACTTC
>TRBV10-3|.|.|TRBJ2-5
CAIAQGPTPEGTQYF
TGTGCCATCGCACAGGGACCAACCCCAGAAGGGACCCAGTACTTC
>TRBV7-2|.|.|TRBJ2-3
CASSRLVSTDTQYF
TGTGCCAGCAGCAGACTAGTTTCTACAGATACGCAGTATTTT
>TRBV28|.|TRBD1|TRBJ2-7
CASSLARGRNEGNEQYF
TGTGCCAGCAGTTTGGCCAGGGGGCGCAATGAGGGAAATGAGCAGTACTTC
>TRBV7-2|few|TRBD1|TRBJ2-1
CASSKAGTGGREQFF
TGTGCCAGCAGCAAAGCCGGGACAGGGGGCCGTGAGCAGTTCTTC
>TRBV4-3|.|.|TRBJ1-2
CASSQDPGSHGYTF
TGCGCCAGCAGCCAAGACCCAGGATCACATGGCTACACCTTC
>TRBV20-1|.|.|TRBJ2-5
CSASSAVLQETQYF
TGCAGTGCTAGTTCCGCCGTCCTGCAAGAGACCCAGTACTTC
>TRBV7-9|.|TRBD2|TRBJ2-3
CASSLATAGGPSSTDTQYF
TGTGCCAGCAGCTTAGCAACAGCGGGGGGGCCTTCGAGCACAGATACGCAGTATTTT
>TRBV6-2/TRBV6-3|.|TRBD1|TRBJ1-2
CASSEQGARFGYTF
TGTGCCAGCAGTGAACAGGGGGCACGGTTCGGCTACACCTTC
>TRBV19|.|.|TRBJ2-7
CASSSTVLTYEQYF
TGTGCCAGTAGTTCGACAGTGCTCACCTACGAGCAGTACTTC
>TRBV20-1|.|TRBD2|TRBJ2-1
CSERGGRYNEQFF
TGCAGTGAGCGGGGGGGCCGTTACAATGAGCAGTTCTTC
>TRBV6-2/TRBV6-3|.|TRBD2|TRBJ2-3
CASRPNSGGTQYF
TGTGCCAGCAGACCCAATAGCGGGGGTACGCAGTATTTT
>TRBV6-2/TRBV6-3|few|TRBD1|TRBJ1-6
CASRGQGDNSPLHF
TGTGCCAGCCGAGGACAGGGCGATAATTCACCCCTCCACTTT
>TRBV5-1|.|TRBD1|TRBJ2-1
CASSPLTGQDNEQFF
TGCGCCAGCAGCCCCCTCACGGGACAGGACAATGAGCAGTTCTTC
>TRBV20-1|many|.|TRBJ2-5
CSARRVPGTTQETQYF
TGCAGTGCTAGGCGCGTCCCCGGGACCACCCAAGAGACCCAGTACTTC
>TRBV5-1|once|.|TRBJ2-5
CASSLTWTNQETQYF
TGCGCCAGCAGCTTGACCTGGACAAACCAAGAGACCCAGTACTTC
>TRBV20-1|.|.|TRBJ2-5
CSAPTSESGETQYF
TGCAGTGCGCCGACCAGCGAGAGCGGAGAGACCCAGTACTTC
>TRBV28|.|TRBD1|TRBJ1-2
CASSFGGQVSRFNYGYTF
TGTGCCAGCAGTTTTGGTGGACAGGTCTCACGGTTTAACTATGGCTACACCTTC
>TRBV20-1|.|TRBD2|TRBJ2-1
CSATLSGVGNEQFF
TGCAGTGCTACTCTTAGCGGGGTTGGGAATGAGCAGTTCTTC
>TRBV7-8|few|TRBD1|TRBJ2-2
CASSAGQGAAGELFF
TGTGCCAGCAGCGCCGGACAGGGGGCGGCCGGGGAGCTGTTTTTT
>TRBV7-9|few|.|TRBJ2-1
CASSLATRSSYNEQFF
TGTGCCAGCAGCTTGGCTACTAGATCTTCCTACAATGAGCAGTTCTTC
>TRBV27|.|TRBD1|TRBJ2-1
CASSPETGGWPYNEQFF
TGTGCCAGCAGTCCGGAAACAGGGGGCTGGCCCTACAATGAGCAGTTCTTC
>TRBV5-1|.|TRBD1|TRBJ2-5
CASSFPATGPETQYF
TGCGCCAGCAGCTTCCCGGCGACAGGGCCGGAGACCCAGTACTTC
>TRBV29-1|.|TRBD1|TRBJ1-5
CSVEARQTGVCQPQHF
TGCAGCGTTGAAGCTCGACAAACAGGGGTATGCCAGCCCCAGCATTTT
>TRBV5-1|.|.|TRBJ2-7
CASRIQDQYEQYF
TGCGCCAGCAGGATACAGGATCAGTACGAGCAGTACTTC
>TRBV24-1|.|.|TRBJ2-7
CATSDFSGYEQYF
TGTGCCACCAGTGATTTCTCAGGCTACGAGCAGTACTTC
>TRBV20-1|.|.|TRBJ2-1
CSATKNSVNEQFF
TGCAGTGCGACAAAGAATAGCGTAAATGAGCAGTTCTTC
>TRBV9|.|.|TRBJ2-7
CASSTQPTYEQYF
TGTGCCAGCAGCACCCAACCTACCTACGAGCAGTACTTC
>TRBV7-2|.|.|TRBJ2-1
CASSSEGGFYNEQFF
TGTGCCAGCAGCTCCGAGGGGGGCTTTTACAATGAGCAGTTCTTC
>TRBV14|once|.|TRBJ2-5
CASSHTGLEETQYF
TGTGCCAGCAGCCACACGGGACTGGAGGAGACCCAGTACTTC
>TRBV5-1|.|.|TRBJ2-7
CASSPQPSSYNEQYF
TGCGCCAGCAGCCCCCAACCGAGCTCCTACAATGAGCAGTACTTC
>TRBV20-1|.|.|TRBJ2-7
CSARDRLSSYNEQYF
TGCAGTGCTAGGGACAGACTAAGCTCCTACAATGAGCAGTACTTC
>TRBV6-1|few|TRBD1|TRBJ2-1
CASGQTGVPRNEQFF
TGTGCCAGCGGGCAGACAGGGGTTCCTCGGAATGAGCAGTTCTTC
>TRBV20-1|.|.|TRBJ2-5
CSARLPGGRGETQYF
TGCAGTGCTCGTTTGCCTGGGGGACGCGGAGAGACCCAGTACTTC
>TRBV20-1|few|TRBD1|TRBJ1-5
CSAPRDRGTNQPQHF
TGCAGTGCTCCCAGGGACAGGGGGACCAATCAGCCCCAGCATTTT
>TRBV5-1|few|TRBD1|TRBJ1-4
CASIGTDEKLFF
TGCGCCAGCATTGGGACAGATGAAAAACTGTTTTTT
>TRBV20-1|once|.|TRBJ2-7
CSASLTTVSYEQYF
TGCAGTGCTAGCCTTACGACAGTCTCCTACGAGCAGTACTTC
>TRBV20-1|.|.|TRBJ2-1
CSARGGQGPYNEQFF
TGCAGTGCTAGGGGGGGGCAGGGTCCCTACAATGAGCAGTTCTTC
>TRBV9|.|.|TRBJ2-3
CVSSVGVGRTDTQYF
TGTGTCAGCAGCGTAGGTGTAGGGCGCACAGATACGCAGTATTTT
>TRBV24-1|.|.|TRBJ2-2
CATSDLSPGELFF
TGTGCCACCAGTGATTTATCACCCGGGGAGCTGTTTTTT